Following are 15 T cell receptor beta chains from one sample sequenced in a study of T cells after yellow fever vaccination. TCRdb called the 5' RACE reads again in MiXCR, with one record for every CDR3 protein. The data hold roughly 27,000 distinct CDR3 sequences, with over 4.5% observed a single time. This specimen was CD8+ T cells sorted from PBMCs, taken 10 days after the yellow fever booster vaccination. These receptors were collected from a man younger than 45 who received the YFV17D yellow fever vaccine.

There are many counts of this clonotype. The rearrangement uses TRBV4-3 and TRBJ2-2; 7 bases are a match to TRBD2. Germline-derived CDR1 and CDR2 are LGHNA and YSLEER. V trimming: 0 bases; J trimming: 5 bases; junction bases outside the gene matches: 9. The CDR3 spans 17 residues. The CDR3 DNA is TGCGCCAGCAGCCAAGAGGCCTCCGGACTAGTGACCGGGGAGCTGTTTTTT. Amino acid sequence: CASSQEASGLVTGELFF.

As for this clonotype: Since a much larger clone is just one base distant, this may be a read error. The chain links TRBV30 to TRBJ2-1; D possibly corresponds to TRBD2 (7 bases). V lost 6 bases, J lost 10 bases, and 22 bases lay in between. CDR1 GTSNPN and CDR2 SVGIG come from the germline V gene (reference sequence). The CDR3 sequence is 14 residues long. DNA for the CDR3: TGTGCCTGTCGGGGGGACATGAGAGAGCTAGAGCAGTTCTTC. Its translation: CACRGDMRELEQFF.

This clonotype was recorded at least ten times. V usage is TRBV20-1 and J usage is TRBJ2-3; 7 nucleotides agree with TRBD1. From germline, CDR1 is DFQATT and CDR2 SNEGSKA (reference sequence). There are 15 residues in the CDR3. V dropped 5 bases and J dropped 2; count of bases not matched to a gene: 10. The CDR3 coding sequence is TGCAGTGCTCCCGCCCCAGGGGGTCCCACAGATACGCAGTATTTT. It yields the protein CSAPAPGGPTDTQYF.

This clonotype has ten or more counts. The gene calls are TRBV5-1 and TRBJ1-1; D may be TRBD1 (5 bases). Germline values: CDR1 SGHRS, CDR2 YFSETQ. The CDR3 has 15 residues. The germline V and J ends were trimmed by 0 bases and 6 bases, with 15 bases remaining between them. CDR3 coding DNA: TGCGCCAGCAGCTTGGAAGCAGGGAGTATAGCTGAAGCTTTCTTT. Its translation: CASSLEAGSIAEAFF.

This clonotype was observed many times. The V and J genes are TRBV4-3 and TRBJ2-7, with 8 bases matching TRBD2. V trimming: 1 base; J trimming: 2 bases; junction bases outside the gene matches: 7. This CDR3 contains 16 residues. The germline V gene has CDR1 LGHNA and CDR2 YSLEER. The CDR3 region is CASSQGFAGGAYEQYF. DNA for the CDR3: TGCGCCAGCAGCCAAGGATTTGCGGGAGGCGCCTACGAGCAGTACTTC.

This clonotype was seen ten or more times. The chain couples TRBV4-3 to TRBJ1-1; the D gene is possibly TRBD1 (5 bases). Germline CDR1 and CDR2: LGHNA and YSLEER. This CDR3 is built from 13 residues. V lost 2 bases to trimming and J lost 1 base, with 5 bases between them. CDR3 DNA sequence: TGCGCCAGCAGCCAAACAGGGAACACTGAAGCTTTCTTT. Translation: CASSQTGNTEAFF.

V is TRBV20-1 and J is TRBJ2-1; 12 positions agree with TRBD2. This CDR3 has 16 residues. The V gene's germline CDR1 is DFQATT and CDR2 SNEGSKA (reference sequence). Here the CDR3 reads CCAEIELAGGSYEQFF. CDR3 nucleotides: TGCTGCGCCGAAATCGAACTAGCGGGAGGTAGCTATGAGCAGTTCTTC.

This clonotype has ten or more counts. This rearrangement joins TRBV4-1 to TRBJ2-7, with 13 bases matching TRBD2. V lost 4 bases, J lost 6 bases, and 6 bases stayed unmatched. Germline assignment: CDR1 MGHRA and CDR2 YSYEKL. The CDR3 covers 15 residues. CDR3 protein: CASSLGLAGEGEQYF. In DNA form, the CDR3 reads TGCGCCAGCAGCCTTGGACTAGCGGGAGAAGGCGAGCAGTACTTC.

This clonotype was detected ten times or more. This chain uses TRBV28 with TRBJ2-1; D not resolved. V was cut by 6 bases and J by 2 bases, with 8 bases left in between. The V gene's germline CDR1 is MDHEN and CDR2 SYDVKM. CDR3 size: 13 residues. In DNA form, the CDR3 reads TGTGCCAGCAGCCAGGCGCCCTACAATGAGCAGTTCTTC. Translating it yields CASSQAPYNEQFF.

This clonotype was picked up many times. The V and J genes are TRBV7-9 and TRBJ2-4; D possibly corresponds to TRBD1 (8 bases). Trimming took 4 bases from V and 0 from J, leaving 13 bases between them. From germline, CDR1 is SEHNR and CDR2 FQNEAQ (reference sequence). This CDR3 has 16 amino acids. The CDR3 protein is CASSSQGGLAKNIQYF. The DNA for the CDR3 is TGTGCCAGCAGCTCACAGGGGGGGCTAGCCAAAAACATTCAGTACTTC.

This clonotype was found many times. The DNA of the CDR3 is TGTGCCAGCAGTGACACAGATTTTAATAGCAATCAGCCCCAGCATTTT. Encoded protein: CASSDTDFNSNQPQHF. This chain links TRBV2 with TRBJ1-5; D is unresolved. The V end was cut by 3 bases, the J end by 0 bases, with 12 bases between. From germline, CDR1 is SNHLY and CDR2 FYNNEI. CDR3 size: 16 residues.

The chain employs TRBV11-2 and TRBJ2-1; TRBD2 agrees at 16 bases. Losses at the gene ends were 11 bases for V and 9 bases for J; bases not matched to a gene: 19. Germline CDR1 SGHAT, CDR2 FQNNGV. The CDR3 loop spans 18 amino acids. CDR3 amino acids: CARLGTSGRVLKYFEQFF. In DNA form, the CDR3 reads TGTGCCCGTCTGGGGACTAGCGGGAGGGTTCTTAAATACTTTGAGCAGTTCTTC.

This clonotype came up many times. V gene TRBV28 combines with J gene TRBJ2-7, with D maybe TRBD1 (5 bases). Trimming took off 2 bases at V and 3 bases at J, with 14 bases between the two ends. This CDR3 has 15 amino acids. Germline CDR1 and CDR2: MDHEN and SYDVKM. For the CDR3, the DNA is TGTGCCAGCAGTTTAGGTCCAGGGTACTACTACGAGCAGTACTTC. Its protein product is CASSLGPGYYYEQYF.

At least ten counts were recorded for this clonotype. The rearrangement uses TRBV21-1 and TRBJ2-3; TRBD1 is taken as the D call from the table, unchecked against the DNA. TRBV21-1 is noted as a pseudogene. The CDR3 has 19 amino acids. The CDR3 coding sequence is TGTGCCAGCAGCAATTCACAAAAGAGGCGGGGGACGATCACAGATACGCAGTATTTT. Protein product: CASSNSQKRRGTITDTQYF.

This clonotype was counted many times. The chain couples TRBV4-3 to TRBJ2-7; 7 nucleotides line up with TRBD2. Germline values: CDR1 LGHNA, CDR2 YSLEER. The V and J ends lost 0 bases and 6 bases, in that order; junction bases with no gene match: 8. The CDR3 runs 15 residues. The CDR3 sequence is CASSQDGGDSGEQYF. CDR3 DNA: TGCGCCAGCAGCCAAGATGGGGGGGACTCTGGCGAGCAGTACTTC.